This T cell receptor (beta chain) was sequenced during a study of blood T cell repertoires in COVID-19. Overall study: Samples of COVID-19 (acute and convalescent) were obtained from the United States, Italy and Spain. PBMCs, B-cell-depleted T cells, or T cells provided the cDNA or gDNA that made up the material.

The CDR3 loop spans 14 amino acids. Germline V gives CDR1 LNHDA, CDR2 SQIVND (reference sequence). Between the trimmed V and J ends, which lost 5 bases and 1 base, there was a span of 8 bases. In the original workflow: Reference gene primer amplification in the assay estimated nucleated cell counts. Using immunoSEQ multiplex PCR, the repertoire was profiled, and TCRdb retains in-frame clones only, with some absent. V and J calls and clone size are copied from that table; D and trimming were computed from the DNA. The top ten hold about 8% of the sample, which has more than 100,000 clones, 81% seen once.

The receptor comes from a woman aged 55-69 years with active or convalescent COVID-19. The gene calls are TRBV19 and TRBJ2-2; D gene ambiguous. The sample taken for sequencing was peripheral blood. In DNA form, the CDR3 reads TGTGCCAGTAGTCAACAGAGGAACACCGGGGAGCTGTTTTTT. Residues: CASSQQRNTGELFF.